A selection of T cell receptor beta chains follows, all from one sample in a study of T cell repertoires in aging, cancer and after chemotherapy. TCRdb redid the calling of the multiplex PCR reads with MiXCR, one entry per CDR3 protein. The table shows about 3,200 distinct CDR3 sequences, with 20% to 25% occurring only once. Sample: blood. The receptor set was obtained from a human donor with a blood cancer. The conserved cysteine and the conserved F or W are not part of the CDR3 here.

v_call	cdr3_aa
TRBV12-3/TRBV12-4	ASSLKAGGNEKLF
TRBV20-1	SAEPGGGADNEQF
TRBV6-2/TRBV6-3	ASSYFDRVAETQY
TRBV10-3	AISEFSGALLAKNIQY
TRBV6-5	ASSSQIPETGTCGYT
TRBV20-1	SALDTDTQY
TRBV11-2	ARTVVGDTGELF
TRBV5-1	ASSLAGGSGSPLH
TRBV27	ASSFGIPGDGELF
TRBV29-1	SVAVLRARTDTQY
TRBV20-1	SARGIASIYEQY
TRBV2	ASSGTGVSEAF
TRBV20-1	SAFTRAYNSPLH
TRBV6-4	ASSDSGGVHGYT
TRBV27	ASSFSGQSGNTIY
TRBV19	ASLKPGRLRNTIY
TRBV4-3	ASSQGLNQGNTIY
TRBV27	ASSLSGGFRANVLT
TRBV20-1	SATGGIGEKLF
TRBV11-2	ASSLIPRGVPGNTIY
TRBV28	AVTGTPFTGELF